This TCR beta chain originates from a study of long-term antiretroviral therapy in people with HIV. The CDR3 contains 16 residues. Trimming cost V 1 base and J 2 bases, with 12 bases left between them. The germline V gene encodes CDR1 LNHDA and CDR2 SQIVND (reference sequence). The study's findings and limits: Diversity measured after ART increased yet remained under transplant donor controls. Clones that had undergone expansion before ART prevailed in the repertoire throughout all time points.

Concerning this clone: Its target is unknown.

All donors provided no fewer than one pre-ART and no fewer than two post-ART PBMC samples. The assay used was immunoSEQ (version v3.0), run at survey level. Method: immunoSEQ multiplex PCR; TCRdb's copy keeps in-frame clones and lacks some. The sample consists of 35,000 to 50,000 clones, approximately 86% of them appearing once. The sequence was obtained from a woman aged 45-60 years with HIV. The sample here was unsorted PBMCs, taken 0.1 years before starting antiretroviral therapy. This chain joins TRBV19 and TRBJ1-5, with a possible D match to TRBD1 (5 bases). In nucleotides, the CDR3 is TGTGCCAGTAGTATAGTTTCAGGGTTAGGCAATCAGCCCCAGCATTTT. Residues: CASSIVSGLGNQPQHF.